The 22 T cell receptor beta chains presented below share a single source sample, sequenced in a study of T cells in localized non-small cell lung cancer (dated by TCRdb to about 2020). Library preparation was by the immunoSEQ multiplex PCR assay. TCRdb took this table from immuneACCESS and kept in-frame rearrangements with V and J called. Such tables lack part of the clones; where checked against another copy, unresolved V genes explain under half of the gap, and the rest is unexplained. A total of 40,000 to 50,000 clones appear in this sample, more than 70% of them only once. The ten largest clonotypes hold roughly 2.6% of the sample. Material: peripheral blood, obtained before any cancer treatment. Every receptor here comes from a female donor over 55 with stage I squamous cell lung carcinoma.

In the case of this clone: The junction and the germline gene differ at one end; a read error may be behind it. CDR3 nucleotides: TGTGCCAGCAGCTTGAACGGGAGGGCTTATGAGCAGTACTTC. Amino acid sequence: CASSLNGRAYEQYF. The genes are TRBV5-3 and TRBJ2-7, with 8 nucleotides matching TRBD2. TRBV5-3 is an ORF; its function is uncertain. The CDR3 consists of 14 residues.

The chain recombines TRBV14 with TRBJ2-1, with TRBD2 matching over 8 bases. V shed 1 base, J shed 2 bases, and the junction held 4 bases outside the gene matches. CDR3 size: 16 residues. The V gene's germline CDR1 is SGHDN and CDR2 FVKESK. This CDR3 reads CASSQGSGIPYNEQFF. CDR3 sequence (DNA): TGTGCCAGCAGCCAAGGTAGCGGGATTCCCTACAATGAGCAGTTCTTC. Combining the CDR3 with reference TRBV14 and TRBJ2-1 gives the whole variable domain EAGVTQFPSHSVIEKGQTVTLRCDPISGHDNLYWYRRVMGKEIKFLLHFVKESKQDESGMPNNRFLAERTGGTYSTLKVQPAELEDSGVYFCASSQGSGIPYNEQFFGPGTRLTVL.

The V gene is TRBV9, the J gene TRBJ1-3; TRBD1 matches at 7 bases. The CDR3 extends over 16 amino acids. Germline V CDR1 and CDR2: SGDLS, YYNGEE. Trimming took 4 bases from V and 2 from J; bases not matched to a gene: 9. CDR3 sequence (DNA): TGTGCCAGCAGCTCCGGGACAGCGGAGACTGGAAACACCATATATTTT. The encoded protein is CASSSGTAETGNTIYF.

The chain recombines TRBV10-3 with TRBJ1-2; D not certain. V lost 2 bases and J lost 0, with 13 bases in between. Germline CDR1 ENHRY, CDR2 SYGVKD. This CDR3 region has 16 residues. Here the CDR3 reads CAISEIGRLTNYGYTF. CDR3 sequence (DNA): TGTGCCATCAGTGAGATAGGGAGGCTAACTAACTATGGCTACACCTTC.

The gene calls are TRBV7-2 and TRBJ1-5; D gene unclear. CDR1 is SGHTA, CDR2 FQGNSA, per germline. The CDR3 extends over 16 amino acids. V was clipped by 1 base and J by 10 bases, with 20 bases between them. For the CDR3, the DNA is TGTGCCAGCAGCTTAGGGCCCTCCGCCGGGCAAAATCCCCAGCATTTT. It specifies CASSLGPSAGQNPQHF.

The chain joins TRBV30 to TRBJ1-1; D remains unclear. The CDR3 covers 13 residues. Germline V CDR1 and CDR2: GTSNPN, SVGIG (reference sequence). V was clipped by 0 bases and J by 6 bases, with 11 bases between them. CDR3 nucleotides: TGTGCCTGGAGTGTAGGAACACCTGCTGAAGCTTTCTTT. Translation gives CAWSVGTPAEAFF.

The chain's CDR3 is CASSEQGFDHGYTF. CDR3 bases: TGTGCCAGCAGTGAACAGGGGTTCGATCATGGCTACACCTTC. V and J are TRBV27 and TRBJ1-2; 7 bases align to TRBD1. CDR1 is MNHEY and CDR2 is SMNVEV in the germline V gene (reference sequence). J gave up 6 bases and V 5 bases, and 9 bases lay outside the gene matches. The CDR3 covers 14 residues.

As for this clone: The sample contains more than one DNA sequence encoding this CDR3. CDR3 sequence (DNA): TGCAGCGTTGCCCGGACAGGCTTTGGTATTGAGCAGTTCTTC. Translation gives CSVARTGFGIEQFF. This chain joins TRBV29-1 and TRBJ2-1; 7 nucleotides agree with TRBD1. With 4 bases clipped from V and 9 bases from J, the junction kept 12 bases outside the gene matches. CDR1 SQVTM and CDR2 ANQGSEA come from the germline V gene. The CDR3 spans 14 residues.

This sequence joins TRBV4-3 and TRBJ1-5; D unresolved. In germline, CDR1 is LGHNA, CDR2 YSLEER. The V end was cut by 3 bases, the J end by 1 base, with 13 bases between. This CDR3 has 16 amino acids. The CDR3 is CASSQAVSGSNQPQHF. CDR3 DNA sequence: TGCGCCAGCAGCCAGGCGGTCTCCGGGAGCAATCAGCCCCAGCATTTT.

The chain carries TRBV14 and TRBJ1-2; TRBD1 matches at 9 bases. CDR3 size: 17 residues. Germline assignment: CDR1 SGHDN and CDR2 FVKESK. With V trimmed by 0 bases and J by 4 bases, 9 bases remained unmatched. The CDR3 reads CASSQDLGQGHPYGYTF. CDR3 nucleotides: TGTGCCAGCAGCCAAGATCTCGGACAGGGGCATCCCTATGGCTACACCTTC.

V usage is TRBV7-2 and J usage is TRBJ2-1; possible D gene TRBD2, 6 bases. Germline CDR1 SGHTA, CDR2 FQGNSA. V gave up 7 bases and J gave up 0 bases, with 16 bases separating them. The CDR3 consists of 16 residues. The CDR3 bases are TGTGCCAGCATCGGGAGCGGTGGGTCCTCCTACAATGAGCAGTTCTTC. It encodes CASIGSGGSSYNEQFF.

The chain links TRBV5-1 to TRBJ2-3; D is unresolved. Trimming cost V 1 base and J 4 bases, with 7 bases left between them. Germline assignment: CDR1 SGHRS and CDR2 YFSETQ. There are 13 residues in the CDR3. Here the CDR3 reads CASSLPGSDTQYF. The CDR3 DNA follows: TGCGCCAGCAGCTTGCCAGGCTCAGATACGCAGTATTTT.

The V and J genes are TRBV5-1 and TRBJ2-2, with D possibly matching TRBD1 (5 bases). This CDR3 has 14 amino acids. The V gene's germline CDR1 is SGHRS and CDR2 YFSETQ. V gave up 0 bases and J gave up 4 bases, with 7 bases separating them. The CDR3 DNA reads TGCGCCAGCAGCTTGGGACAGTCCACCGGGGAGCTGTTTTTT. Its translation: CASSLGQSTGELFF.

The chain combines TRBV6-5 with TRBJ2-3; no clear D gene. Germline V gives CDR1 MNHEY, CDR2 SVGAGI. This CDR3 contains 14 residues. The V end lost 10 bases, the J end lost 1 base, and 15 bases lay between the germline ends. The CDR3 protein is CAIPAVVGTDTQYF. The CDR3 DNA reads TGTGCCATCCCCGCGGTGGTTGGCACAGATACGCAGTATTTT.

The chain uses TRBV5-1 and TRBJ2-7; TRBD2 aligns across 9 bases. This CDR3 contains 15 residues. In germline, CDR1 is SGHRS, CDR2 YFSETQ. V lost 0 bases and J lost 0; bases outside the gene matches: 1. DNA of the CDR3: TGCGCCAGCAGCTTGGGAGCGGGAGGCTCCTACGAGCAGTACTTC. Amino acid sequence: CASSLGAGGSYEQYF.

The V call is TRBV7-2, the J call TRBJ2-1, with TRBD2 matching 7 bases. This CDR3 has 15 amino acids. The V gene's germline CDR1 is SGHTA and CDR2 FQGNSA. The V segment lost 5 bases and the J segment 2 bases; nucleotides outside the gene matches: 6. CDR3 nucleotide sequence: TGTGCCAGCAGCCGAACCGGGACTACCTACAATGAGCAGTTCTTC. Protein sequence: CASSRTGTTYNEQFF.

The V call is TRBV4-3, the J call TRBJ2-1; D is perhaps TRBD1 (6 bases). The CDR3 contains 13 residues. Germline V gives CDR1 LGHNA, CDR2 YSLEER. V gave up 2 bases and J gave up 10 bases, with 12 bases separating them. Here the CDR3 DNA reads TGCGCCAGCAGCCAAACCTGGGGGCGGGAGCAGTTCTTC. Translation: CASSQTWGREQFF.

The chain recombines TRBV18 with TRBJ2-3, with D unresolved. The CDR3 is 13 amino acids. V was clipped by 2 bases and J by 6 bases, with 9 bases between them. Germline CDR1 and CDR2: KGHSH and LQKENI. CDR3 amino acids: CASSPSIRDTQYF. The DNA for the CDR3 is TGTGCCAGCTCACCATCGATAAGGGATACGCAGTATTTT. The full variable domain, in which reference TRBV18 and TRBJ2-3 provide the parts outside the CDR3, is NAGVMQNPRHLVRRRGQEARLRCSPMKGHSHVYWYRQLPEEGLKFMVYLQKENIIDESGMPKERFSAEFPKEGPSILRIQQVVRGDSAAYFCASSPSIRDTQYFGPGTRLTVL.

This CDR3 is CASSRYPLAGAYNEQFF. DNA for the CDR3: TGTGCCAGCAGCCGATACCCCTTAGCGGGAGCGTACAATGAGCAGTTCTTC. The rearrangement joins TRBV4-2 to TRBJ2-1; 9 bases are shared with TRBD2. Per germline, CDR1 LGHNA and CDR2 YNFKEQ. The V and J ends lost 4 bases and 4 bases, in that order; junction bases with no gene match: 11. The CDR3 spans 17 residues.

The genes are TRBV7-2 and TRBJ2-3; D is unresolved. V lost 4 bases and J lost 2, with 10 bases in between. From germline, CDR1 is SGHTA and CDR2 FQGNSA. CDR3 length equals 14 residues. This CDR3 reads CASSSTRATDTQYF. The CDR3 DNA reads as TGTGCCAGCAGCTCAACCCGAGCCACAGATACGCAGTATTTT.

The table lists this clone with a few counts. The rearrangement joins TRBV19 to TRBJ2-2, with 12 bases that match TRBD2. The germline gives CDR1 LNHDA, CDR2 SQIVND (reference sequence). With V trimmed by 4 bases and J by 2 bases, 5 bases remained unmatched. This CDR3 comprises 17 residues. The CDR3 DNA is TGTGCCAGTAGTACCAAACTAGCGGGAGGTAACACCGGGGAGCTGTTTTTT. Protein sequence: CASSTKLAGGNTGELFF. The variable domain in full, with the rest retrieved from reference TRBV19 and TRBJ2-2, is DGGITQSPKYLFRKEGQNVTLSCEQNLNHDAMYWYRQDPGQGLRLIYYSQIVNDFQKGDIAEGYSVSREKKESFPLTVTSAQKNPTAFYLCASSTKLAGGNTGELFFGEGSRLTVL.

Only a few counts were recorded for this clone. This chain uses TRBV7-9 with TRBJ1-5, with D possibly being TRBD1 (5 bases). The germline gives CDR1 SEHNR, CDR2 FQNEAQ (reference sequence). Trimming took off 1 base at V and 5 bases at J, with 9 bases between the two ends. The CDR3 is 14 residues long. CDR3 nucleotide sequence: TGTGCCAGCAGCTTAGGGAGAGGGGATCAGCCCCAGCATTTT. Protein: CASSLGRGDQPQHF.